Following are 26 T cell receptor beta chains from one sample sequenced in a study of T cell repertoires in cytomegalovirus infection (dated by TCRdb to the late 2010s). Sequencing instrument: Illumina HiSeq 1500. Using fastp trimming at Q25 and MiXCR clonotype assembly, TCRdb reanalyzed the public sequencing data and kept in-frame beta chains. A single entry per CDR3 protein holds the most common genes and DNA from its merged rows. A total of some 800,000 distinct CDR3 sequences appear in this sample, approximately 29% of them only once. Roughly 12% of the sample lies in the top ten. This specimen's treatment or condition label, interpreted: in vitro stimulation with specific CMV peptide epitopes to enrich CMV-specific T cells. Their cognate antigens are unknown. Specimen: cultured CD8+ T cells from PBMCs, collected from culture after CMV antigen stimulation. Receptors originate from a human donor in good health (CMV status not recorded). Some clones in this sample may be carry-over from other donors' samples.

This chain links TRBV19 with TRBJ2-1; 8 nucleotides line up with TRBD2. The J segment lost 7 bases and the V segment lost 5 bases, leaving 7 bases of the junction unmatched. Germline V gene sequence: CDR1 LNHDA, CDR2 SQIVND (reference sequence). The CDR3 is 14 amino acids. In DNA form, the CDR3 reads TGTGCCAGTAGTCCATGGACTAGCCCAAATGAGCAGTTCTTC. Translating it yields CASSPWTSPNEQFF.

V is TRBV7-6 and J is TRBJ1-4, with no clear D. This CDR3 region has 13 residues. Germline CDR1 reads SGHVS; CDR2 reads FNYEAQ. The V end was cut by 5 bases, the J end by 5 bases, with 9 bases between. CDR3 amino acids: CASSLKPNEKLFF. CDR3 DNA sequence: TGTGCCAGCAGCCTCAAACCGAATGAAAAACTGTTTTTT. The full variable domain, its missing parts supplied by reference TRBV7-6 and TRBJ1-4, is GAGVSQSPRYKVTKRGQDVALRCDPISGHVSLYWYRQALGQGPEFLTYFNYEAQQDKSGLPNDRFSAERPEGSISTLTIQRTEQRDSAMYRCASSLKPNEKLFFGSGTQLSVL.

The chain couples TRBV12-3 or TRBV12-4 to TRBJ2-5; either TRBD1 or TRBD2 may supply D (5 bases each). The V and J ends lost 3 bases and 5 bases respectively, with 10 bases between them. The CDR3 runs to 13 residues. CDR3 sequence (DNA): TGTGCCAGCAGTTTGGGGACCCCCGAGACCCAGTACTTC. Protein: CASSLGTPETQYF.

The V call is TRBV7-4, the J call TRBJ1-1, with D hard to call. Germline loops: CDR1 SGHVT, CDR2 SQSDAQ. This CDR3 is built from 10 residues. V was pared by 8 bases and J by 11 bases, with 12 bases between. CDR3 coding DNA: TGTGCCAGCGCCGCGGGAGGGGCTTTCTTT. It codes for CASAAGGAFF. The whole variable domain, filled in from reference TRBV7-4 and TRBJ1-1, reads GAGVSQSPRYKVAKRGRDVALRCDSISGHVTLYWYRQTLGQGSEVLTYSQSDAQRDKSGRPSGRFSAERPERSVSTLKIQRTEQGDSAVYLCASAAGGAFFGQGTRLTVV.

The DNA of the CDR3 is TGTGCCAGCAGTCCCCCCACCTACAATGAGCAGTTCTTC. Encoded protein: CASSPPTYNEQFF. The chain carries TRBV28 and TRBJ2-1; D is unresolved. The germline CDR1 and CDR2 sequences are MDHEN and SYDVKM. CDR3 size: 13 residues. The V end lost 5 bases, the J end lost 2 bases, and 7 bases lay between the germline ends.

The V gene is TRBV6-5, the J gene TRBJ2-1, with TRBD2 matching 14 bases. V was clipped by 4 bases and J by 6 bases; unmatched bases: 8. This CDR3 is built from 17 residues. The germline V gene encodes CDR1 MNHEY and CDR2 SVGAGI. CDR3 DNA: TGTGCCAGCAGTTTGACTAGCGGGGGGGCCTGGGGCAATGAGCAGTTCTTC. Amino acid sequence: CASSLTSGGAWGNEQFF.

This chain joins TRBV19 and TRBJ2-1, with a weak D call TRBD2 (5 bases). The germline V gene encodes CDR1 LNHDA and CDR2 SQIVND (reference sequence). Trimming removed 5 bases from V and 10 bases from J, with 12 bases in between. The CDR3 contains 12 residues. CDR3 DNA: TGTGCCAGTAGTGTCGGACTTTGGGAGCAGTTCTTC. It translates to CASSVGLWEQFF.

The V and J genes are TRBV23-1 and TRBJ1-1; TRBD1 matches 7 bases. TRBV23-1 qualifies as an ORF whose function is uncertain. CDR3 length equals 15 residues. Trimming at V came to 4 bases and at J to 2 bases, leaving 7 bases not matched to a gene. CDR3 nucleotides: TGCGCCAGCAGTCTCCAGGACAGGAGAAACACTGAAGCTTTCTTT. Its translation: CASSLQDRRNTEAFF.

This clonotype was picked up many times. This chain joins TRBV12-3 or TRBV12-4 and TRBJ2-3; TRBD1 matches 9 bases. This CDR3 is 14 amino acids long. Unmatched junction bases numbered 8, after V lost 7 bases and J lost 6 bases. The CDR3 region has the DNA TGTGCCAGCACTGGGGGACAGGGAGTGGATACGCAGTATTTT. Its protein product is CASTGGQGVDTQYF.

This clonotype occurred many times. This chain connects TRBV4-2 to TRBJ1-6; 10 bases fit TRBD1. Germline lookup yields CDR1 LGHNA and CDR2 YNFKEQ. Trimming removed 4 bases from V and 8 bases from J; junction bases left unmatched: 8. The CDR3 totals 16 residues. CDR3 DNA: TGTGCCAGCAGCCCCCGGGACAGGGGTACAGATTCACCCCTCCACTTT. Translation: CASSPRDRGTDSPLHF.

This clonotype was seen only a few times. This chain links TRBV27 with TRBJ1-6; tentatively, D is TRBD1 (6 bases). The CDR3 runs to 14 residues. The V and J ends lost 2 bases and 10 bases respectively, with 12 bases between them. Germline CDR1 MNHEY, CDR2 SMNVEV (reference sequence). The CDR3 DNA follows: TGTGCCAGCAGTTTAAAACAGGGCCGATCACCCCTCCACTTT. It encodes CASSLKQGRSPLHF.

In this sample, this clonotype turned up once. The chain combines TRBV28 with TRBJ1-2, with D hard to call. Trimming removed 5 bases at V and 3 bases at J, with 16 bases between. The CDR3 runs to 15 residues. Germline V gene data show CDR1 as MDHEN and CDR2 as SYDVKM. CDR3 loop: CASSEISGLHYGYTF. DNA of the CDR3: TGTGCCAGCAGTGAAATATCCGGGCTTCACTATGGCTACACCTTC.

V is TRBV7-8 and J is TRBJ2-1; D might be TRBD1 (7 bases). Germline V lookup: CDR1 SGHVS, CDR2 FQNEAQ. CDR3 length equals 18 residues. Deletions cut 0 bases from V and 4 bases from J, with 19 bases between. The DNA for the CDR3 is TGTGCCAGCAGCTTAGCGCATCTAGCGAGGGGGCCATACAATGAGCAGTTCTTC. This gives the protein CASSLAHLARGPYNEQFF. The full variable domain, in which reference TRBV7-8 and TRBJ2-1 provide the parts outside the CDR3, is GAGVSQSPRYKVAKRGQDVALRCDPISGHVSLFWYQQALGQGPEFLTYFQNEAQLDKSGLPSDRFFAERPEGSVSTLKIQRTQQEDSAVYLCASSLAHLARGPYNEQFFGPGTRLTVL.

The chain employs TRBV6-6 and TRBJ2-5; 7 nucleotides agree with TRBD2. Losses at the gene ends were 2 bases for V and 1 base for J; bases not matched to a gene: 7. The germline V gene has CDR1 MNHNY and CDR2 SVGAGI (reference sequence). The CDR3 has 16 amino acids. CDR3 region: CASSYGWGGLQETQYF. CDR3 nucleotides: TGTGCCAGCAGTTACGGGTGGGGGGGACTCCAAGAGACCCAGTACTTC.

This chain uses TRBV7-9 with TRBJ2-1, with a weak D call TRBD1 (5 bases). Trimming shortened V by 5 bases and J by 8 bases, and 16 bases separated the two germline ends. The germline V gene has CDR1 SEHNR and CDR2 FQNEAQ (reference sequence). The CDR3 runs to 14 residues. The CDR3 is CASSLGHYKHEQFF. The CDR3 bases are TGTGCCAGCAGCCTGGGGCACTATAAACATGAGCAGTTCTTC.

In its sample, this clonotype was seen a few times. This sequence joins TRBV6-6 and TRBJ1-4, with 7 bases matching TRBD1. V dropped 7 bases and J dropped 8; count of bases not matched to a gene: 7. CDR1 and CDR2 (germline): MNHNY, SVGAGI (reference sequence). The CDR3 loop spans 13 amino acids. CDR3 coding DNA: TGTGCCAGCAAACTCACAGGGGTCGAAAAACTGTTTTTT. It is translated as CASKLTGVEKLFF.

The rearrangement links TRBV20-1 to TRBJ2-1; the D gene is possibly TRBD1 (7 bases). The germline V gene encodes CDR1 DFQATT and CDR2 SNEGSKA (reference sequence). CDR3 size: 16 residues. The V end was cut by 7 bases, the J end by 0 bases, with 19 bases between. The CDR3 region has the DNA TGCAGTGTCCCACAGCCAGGGGGACTCTCCTACAATGAGCAGTTCTTC. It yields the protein CSVPQPGGLSYNEQFF.

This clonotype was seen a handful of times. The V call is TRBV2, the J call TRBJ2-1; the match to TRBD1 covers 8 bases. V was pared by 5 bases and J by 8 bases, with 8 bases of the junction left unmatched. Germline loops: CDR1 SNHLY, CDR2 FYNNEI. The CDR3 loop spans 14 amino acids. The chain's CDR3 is CASSPGTGNDEQFF. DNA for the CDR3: TGTGCCAGCAGTCCCGGGACAGGTAACGATGAGCAGTTCTTC.

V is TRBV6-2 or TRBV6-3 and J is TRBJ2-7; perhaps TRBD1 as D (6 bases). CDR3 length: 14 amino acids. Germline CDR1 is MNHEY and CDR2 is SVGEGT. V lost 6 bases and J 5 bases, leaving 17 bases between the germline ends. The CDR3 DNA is TGTGCCAGCAGCCCCATGAGGGGGTCGAACGAGCAGTACTTC. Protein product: CASSPMRGSNEQYF.

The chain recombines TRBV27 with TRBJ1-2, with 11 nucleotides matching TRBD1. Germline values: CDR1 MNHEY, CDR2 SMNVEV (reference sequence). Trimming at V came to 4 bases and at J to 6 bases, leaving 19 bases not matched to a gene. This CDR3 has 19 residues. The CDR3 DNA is TGTGCCAGCAGTTCCTGGACAGGGGGCGGGATCGGGGGTGGCGATGGCTACACCTTC. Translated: CASSSWTGGGIGGGDGYTF.

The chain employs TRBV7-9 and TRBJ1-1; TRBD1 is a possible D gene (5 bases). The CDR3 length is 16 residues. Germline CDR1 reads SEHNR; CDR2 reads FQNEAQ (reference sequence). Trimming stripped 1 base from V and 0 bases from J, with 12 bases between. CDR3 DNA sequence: TGTGCCAGCAGCTTAGGTACGAGGGGCATGAACACTGAAGCTTTCTTT. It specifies CASSLGTRGMNTEAFF.

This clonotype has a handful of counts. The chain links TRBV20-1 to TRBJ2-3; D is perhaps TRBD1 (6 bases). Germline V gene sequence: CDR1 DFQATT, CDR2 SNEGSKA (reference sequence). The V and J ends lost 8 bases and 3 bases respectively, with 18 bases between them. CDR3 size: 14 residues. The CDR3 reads CSQGTGPRTDTQYF. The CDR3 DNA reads TGCAGTCAGGGGACGGGGCCACGGACAGATACGCAGTATTTT.

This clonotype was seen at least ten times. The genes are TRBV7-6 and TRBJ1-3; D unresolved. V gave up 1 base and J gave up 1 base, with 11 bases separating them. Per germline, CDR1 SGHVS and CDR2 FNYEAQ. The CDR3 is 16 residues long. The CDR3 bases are TGTGCCAGCAGCTTAGTCGCGGGAATTTCTGGAAACACCATATATTTT. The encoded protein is CASSLVAGISGNTIYF. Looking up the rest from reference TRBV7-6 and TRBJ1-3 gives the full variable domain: GAGVSQSPRYKVTKRGQDVALRCDPISGHVSLYWYRQALGQGPEFLTYFNYEAQQDKSGLPNDRFSAERPEGSISTLTIQRTEQRDSAMYRCASSLVAGISGNTIYFGEGSWLTVV.

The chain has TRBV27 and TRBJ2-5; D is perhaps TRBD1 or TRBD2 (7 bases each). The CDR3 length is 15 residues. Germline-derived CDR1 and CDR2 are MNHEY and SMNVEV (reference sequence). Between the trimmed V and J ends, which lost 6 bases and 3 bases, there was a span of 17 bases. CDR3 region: CASSQGRGREETQYF. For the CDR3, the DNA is TGTGCCAGCAGCCAAGGGAGGGGGCGGGAAGAGACCCAGTACTTC.

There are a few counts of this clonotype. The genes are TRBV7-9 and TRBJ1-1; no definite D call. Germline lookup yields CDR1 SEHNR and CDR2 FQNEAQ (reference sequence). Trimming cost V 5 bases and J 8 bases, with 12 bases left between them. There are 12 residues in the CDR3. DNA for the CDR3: TGTGCCAGCAGCCCCGGGCTAAACGAAGCTTTCTTT. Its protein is CASSPGLNEAFF.

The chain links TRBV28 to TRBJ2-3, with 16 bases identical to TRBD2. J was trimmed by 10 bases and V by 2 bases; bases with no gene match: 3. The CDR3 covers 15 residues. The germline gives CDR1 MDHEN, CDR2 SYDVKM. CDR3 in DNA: TGTGCCAGCAGTTTACCTGGGACTAGCGGGGGGGCGCAGTATTTT. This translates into CASSLPGTSGGAQYF.